These T cell receptor beta chains were read from a single sample in a study of cytomegalovirus exposure and HLA in healthy donors. Profiled with immunoSEQ multiplex PCR; TCRdb holds only in-frame clones, not every one. Of about 98,000 clones listed, roughly three quarters were seen once; the top ten hold roughly 9.3%. The material sequenced was PBMCs. The receptors derive from a male donor in good health and CMV-seropositive. The CDR3 runs from the conserved cysteine through the conserved F or W. D genes are given only for firm matches.

>TRBD1|TRBV10-3
CAISAGQGAGNEQFF
>NA|TRBV6-1
CASSEEEGRGSREQYF
>TRBD2|TRBV27
CASSKLAGLGDTQYF
>TRBD1|TRBV19
CASQDRASYEQYF
>NA|TRBV28
CASSRTGWGANVLTF
>NA|TRBV28
CASSYGADTQYF
>TRBD1|TRBV10-2
CASRGQGATYYEQYF
>TRBD2|TRBV5-1
CASSFLAGASNEQFF
>NA|TRBV14
CASSQVRDQRAGEQFF
>NA|TRBV19
CASSGILQETQYF
>TRBD1|TRBV7-9
CASSFGRTGDEKLFF
>NA|TRBV28
CAIEGQLFREQYF
>NA|TRBV19
CASSSATFF
>TRBD1|TRBV10-3
CAVHGQGLGGQYF
>NA|TRBV5-1
CASSLDTYGYTF
>NA|TRBV7-9
CASSQGSEQYF
>NA|TRBV7-9
CASSPEGDTQYF
>TRBD2|TRBV4-1
CASSQPPSGRNFYEQYF
>TRBD2|TRBV4-2
CASSQVSAGGFNEQFF
>NA|TRBV28
CASSSPREAFF
>TRBD2|TRBV29-1
CSACLLAGGGDTQYF
>TRBD1|TRBV7-2
CASSFTGVRETQYF
>TRBD2|TRBV2
CASSSGRTYNEQFF
>TRBD1|TRBV19
CASSLSGTVNTEAFF
>NA|TRBV7-9
CASSLYWEGTSNTEAFF
>TRBD1|TRBV2
CASSSRDRAGTEAFF
>TRBD1|TRBV28
CASETLNRGRYEQYF
>NA|TRBV28
CASTEWGGAGGTGETQYF
>NA|TRBV16
CASSQSRGGMIDGYTF